What follows is one T cell receptor (beta chain) and its context. Recovered Cohort 3 donors showed two negative PCRs, clearance, or symptom resolution. The data derive from a study of blood T cell repertoires in COVID-19. About the research overall: The analysed material was cDNA or gDNA that came from T cells, B-cell-depleted T cells, or PBMCs.

As handled by the study authors: Amplification with reference gene primers provided the estimates of nucleated cell counts. Here immunoSEQ multiplex PCR was the method, and the copy in TCRdb shows in-frame clones only, minus some. The D gene and trimming were derived from the DNA, and the V and J assignments and clone size from that table. The sample lists fewer than 250,000 clones, 86% occurring once. Trimming cost V 6 bases and J 4 bases, with 3 bases left between them. The CDR3 totals 11 residues. This clonotype was obtained from a woman between 45 and 60 years old who had recovered from COVID-19. The specimen was PBMCs or T cells enriched from blood (not recorded which). The rearrangement joins TRBV12-3 or TRBV12-4 to TRBJ2-2; D not certain. This CDR3 is CASRATGELFF. The CDR3 nucleotides are TGTGCCAGCAGGGCCACCGGGGAGCTGTTTTTT.